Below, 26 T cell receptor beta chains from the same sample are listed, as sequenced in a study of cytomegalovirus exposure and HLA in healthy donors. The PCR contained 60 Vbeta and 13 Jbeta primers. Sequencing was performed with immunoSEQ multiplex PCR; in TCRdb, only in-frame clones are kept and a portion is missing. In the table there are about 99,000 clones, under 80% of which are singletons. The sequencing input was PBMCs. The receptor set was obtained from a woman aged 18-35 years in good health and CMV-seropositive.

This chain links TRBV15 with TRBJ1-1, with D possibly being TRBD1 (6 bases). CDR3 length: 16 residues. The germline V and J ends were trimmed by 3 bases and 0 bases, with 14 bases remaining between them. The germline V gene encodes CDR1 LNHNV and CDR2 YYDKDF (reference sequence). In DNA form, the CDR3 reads TGTGCCACCAGCAGTAAACAGGGTTCTATGAACACTGAAGCTTTCTTT. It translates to CATSSKQGSMNTEAFF.

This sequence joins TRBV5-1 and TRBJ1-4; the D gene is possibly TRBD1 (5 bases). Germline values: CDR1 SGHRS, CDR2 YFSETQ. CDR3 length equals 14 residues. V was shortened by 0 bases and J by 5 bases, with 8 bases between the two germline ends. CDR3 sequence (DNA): TGCGCCAGCAGCTTGGATCCAGGGAATGAAAAACTGTTTTTT. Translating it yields CASSLDPGNEKLFF.

CDR3 bases: TGTGCCAGCCGGGACAGGGAAAATTCACCCCTCCACTTT. The encoded protein is CASRDRENSPLHF. The J gene is TRBJ1-6, the V gene TRBV7-9; 9 positions match TRBD1. Losses at the gene ends were 8 bases for V and 7 bases for J; bases not matched to a gene: 3. The CDR3 has 13 residues. The germline CDR1 and CDR2 sequences are SEHNR and FQNEAQ (reference sequence).

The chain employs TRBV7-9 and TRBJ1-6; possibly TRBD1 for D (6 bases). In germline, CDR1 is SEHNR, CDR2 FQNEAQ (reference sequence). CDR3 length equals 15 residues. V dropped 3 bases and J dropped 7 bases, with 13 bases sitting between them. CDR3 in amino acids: CASSFSGVRNSPLHF. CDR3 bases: TGTGCCAGCAGCTTTTCAGGGGTAAGGAATTCACCCCTCCACTTT.

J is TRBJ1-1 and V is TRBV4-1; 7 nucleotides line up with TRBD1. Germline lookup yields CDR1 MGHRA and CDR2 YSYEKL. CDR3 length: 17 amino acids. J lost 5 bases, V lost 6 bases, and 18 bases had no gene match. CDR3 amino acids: CASSLLRGRGPKTEAFF. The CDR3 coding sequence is TGCGCCAGCAGTCTGCTGAGGGGGCGCGGGCCGAAGACTGAAGCTTTCTTT.

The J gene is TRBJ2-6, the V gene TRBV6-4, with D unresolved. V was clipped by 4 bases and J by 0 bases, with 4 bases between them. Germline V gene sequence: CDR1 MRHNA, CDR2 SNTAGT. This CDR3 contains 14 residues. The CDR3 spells CASSARSGANVLTF. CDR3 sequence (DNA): TGTGCCAGCAGTGCCCGCTCTGGGGCCAACGTCCTGACTTTC.

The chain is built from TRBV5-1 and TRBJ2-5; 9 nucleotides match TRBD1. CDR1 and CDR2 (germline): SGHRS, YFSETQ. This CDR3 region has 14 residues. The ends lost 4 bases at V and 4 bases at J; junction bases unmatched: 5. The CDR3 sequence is CASSMTGGSETQYF. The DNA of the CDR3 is TGCGCCAGCAGCATGACAGGGGGATCAGAGACCCAGTACTTC.

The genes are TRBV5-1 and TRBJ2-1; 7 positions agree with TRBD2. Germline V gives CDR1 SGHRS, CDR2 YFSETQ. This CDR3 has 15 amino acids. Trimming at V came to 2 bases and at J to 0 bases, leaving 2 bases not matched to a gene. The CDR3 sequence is CASSFGGSSYNEQFF. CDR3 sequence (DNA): TGCGCCAGCAGCTTCGGCGGGAGCTCCTACAATGAGCAGTTCTTC.

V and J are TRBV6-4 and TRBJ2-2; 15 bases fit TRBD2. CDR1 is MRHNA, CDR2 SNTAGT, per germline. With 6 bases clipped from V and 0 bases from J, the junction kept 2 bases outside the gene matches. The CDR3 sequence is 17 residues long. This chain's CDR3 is CASSWTSGGANTGELFF. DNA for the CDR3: TGTGCCAGCAGCTGGACTAGCGGGGGGGCGAACACCGGGGAGCTGTTTTTT.

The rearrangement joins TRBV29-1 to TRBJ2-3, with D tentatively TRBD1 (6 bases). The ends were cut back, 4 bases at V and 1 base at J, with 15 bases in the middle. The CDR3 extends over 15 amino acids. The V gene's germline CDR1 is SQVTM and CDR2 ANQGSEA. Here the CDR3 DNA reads TGCAGCGTTGTTCTTCAGGGGTTGGGCACAGATACGCAGTATTTT. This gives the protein CSVVLQGLGTDTQYF.

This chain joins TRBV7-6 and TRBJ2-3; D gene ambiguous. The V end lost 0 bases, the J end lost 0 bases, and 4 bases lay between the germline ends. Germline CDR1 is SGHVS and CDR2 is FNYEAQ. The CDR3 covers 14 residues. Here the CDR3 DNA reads TGTGCCAGCAGCTTAGCGCGCAGCACAGATACGCAGTATTTT. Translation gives CASSLARSTDTQYF.

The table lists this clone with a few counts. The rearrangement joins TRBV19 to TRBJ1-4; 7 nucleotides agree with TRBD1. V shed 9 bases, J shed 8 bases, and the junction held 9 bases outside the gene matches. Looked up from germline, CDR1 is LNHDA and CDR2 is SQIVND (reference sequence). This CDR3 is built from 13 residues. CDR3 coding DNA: TGTGCCAGCACTGGCAGGGGGAGGGAAAAACTGTTTTTT. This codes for CASTGRGREKLFF.

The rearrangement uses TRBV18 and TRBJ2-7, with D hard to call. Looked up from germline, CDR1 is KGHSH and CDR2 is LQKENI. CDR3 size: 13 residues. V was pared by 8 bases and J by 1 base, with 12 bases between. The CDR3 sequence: CASTPRNSYEQYF. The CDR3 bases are TGTGCCAGCACCCCCAGGAATTCCTACGAGCAGTACTTC.

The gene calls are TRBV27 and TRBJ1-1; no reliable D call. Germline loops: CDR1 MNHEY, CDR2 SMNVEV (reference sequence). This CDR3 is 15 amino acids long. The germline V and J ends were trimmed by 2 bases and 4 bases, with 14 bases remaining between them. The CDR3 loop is CASSLGWGDGTEAFF. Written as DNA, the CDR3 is TGTGCCAGCAGTTTAGGTTGGGGAGATGGCACTGAAGCTTTCTTT.

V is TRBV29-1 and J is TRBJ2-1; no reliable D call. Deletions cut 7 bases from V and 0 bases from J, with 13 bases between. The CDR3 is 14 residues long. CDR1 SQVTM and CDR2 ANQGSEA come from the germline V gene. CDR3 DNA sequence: TGCAGCGCCGCCGCGGATTACTCCTACAATGAGCAGTTCTTC. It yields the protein CSAAADYSYNEQFF.

This chain's CDR3 is CASRFDRSGTEAFF. CDR3 DNA: TGTGCCAGCAGGTTCGACAGGTCGGGCACTGAAGCTTTCTTT. The rearrangement uses TRBV2 and TRBJ1-1; TRBD1 might be the D (6 bases). The CDR3 covers 14 residues. Germline CDR1 and CDR2: SNHLY and FYNNEI. Trimming removed 6 bases at V and 4 bases at J, with 15 bases between. The variable domain in full, completed from reference TRBV2 and TRBJ1-1, reads EPEVTQTPSHQVTQMGQEVILRCVPISNHLYFYWYRQILGQKVEFLVSFYNNEISEKSEIFDDQFSVERPDGSNFTLKIRSTKLEDSAMYFCASRFDRSGTEAFFGQGTRLTVV.

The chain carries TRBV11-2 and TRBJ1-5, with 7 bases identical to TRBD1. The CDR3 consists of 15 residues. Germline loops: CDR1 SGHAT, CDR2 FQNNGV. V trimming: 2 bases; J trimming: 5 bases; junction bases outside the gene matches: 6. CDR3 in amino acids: CASSLPGQADQPQHF. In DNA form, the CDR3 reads TGTGCCAGCAGCTTACCCGGACAGGCCGATCAGCCCCAGCATTTT.

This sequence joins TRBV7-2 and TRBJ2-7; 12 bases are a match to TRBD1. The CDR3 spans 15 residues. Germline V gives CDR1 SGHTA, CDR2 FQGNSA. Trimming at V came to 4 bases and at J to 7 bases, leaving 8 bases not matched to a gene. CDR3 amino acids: CASSSPGQGAPEQYF. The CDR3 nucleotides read TGTGCCAGCAGCTCCCCGGGACAGGGGGCGCCTGAGCAGTACTTC.

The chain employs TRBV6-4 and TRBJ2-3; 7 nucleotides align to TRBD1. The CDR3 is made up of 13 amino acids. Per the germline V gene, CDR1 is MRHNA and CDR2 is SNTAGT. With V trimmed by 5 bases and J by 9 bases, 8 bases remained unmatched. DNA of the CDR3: TGTGCCAGCAGTTCCGGGACAGCAATCACGCAGTATTTT. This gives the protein CASSSGTAITQYF.

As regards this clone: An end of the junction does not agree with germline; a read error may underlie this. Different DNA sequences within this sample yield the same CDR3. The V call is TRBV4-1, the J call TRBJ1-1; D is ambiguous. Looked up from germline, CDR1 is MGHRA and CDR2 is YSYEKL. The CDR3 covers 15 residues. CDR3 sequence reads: CASSQDPGISAEAFF. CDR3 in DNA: TGCGCCAGCAGCCAAGATCCGGGGATTTCGGCTGAAGCCTTCTTT.

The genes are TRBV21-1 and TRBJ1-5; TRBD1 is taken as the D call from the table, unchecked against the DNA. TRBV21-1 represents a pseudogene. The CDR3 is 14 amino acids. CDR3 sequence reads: CASSDRGLNQPQHF. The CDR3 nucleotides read TGTGCCAGCAGTGACAGGGGCCTGAATCAGCCCCAGCATTTT.

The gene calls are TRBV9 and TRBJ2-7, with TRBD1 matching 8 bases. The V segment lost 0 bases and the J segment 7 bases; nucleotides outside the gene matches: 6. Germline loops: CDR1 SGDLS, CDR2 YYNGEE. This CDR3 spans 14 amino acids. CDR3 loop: CASSVAQGAREQYF. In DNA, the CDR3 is TGTGCCAGCAGCGTAGCCCAGGGGGCGCGGGAGCAGTACTTC. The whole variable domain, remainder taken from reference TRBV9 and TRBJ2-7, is DSGVTQTPKHLITATGQRVTLRCSPRSGDLSVYWYQQSLDQGLQFLIQYYNGEERAKGNILERFSAQQFPDLHSELNLSSLELGDSALYFCASSVAQGAREQYFGPGTRLTVT.

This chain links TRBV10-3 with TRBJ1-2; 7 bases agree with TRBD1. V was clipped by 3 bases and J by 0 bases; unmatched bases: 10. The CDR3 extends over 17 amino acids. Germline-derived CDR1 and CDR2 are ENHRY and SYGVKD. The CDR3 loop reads CAISEDGRGKPNYGYTF. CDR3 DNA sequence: TGTGCCATCAGTGAAGACGGCAGGGGGAAGCCTAACTATGGCTACACCTTC.

The DNA of the CDR3 is TGTGCCACCAGGGAGAATGGCTACACCTTC. Its protein product is CATRENGYTF. The chain employs TRBV21-1 and TRBJ1-2. TRBV21-1 is a pseudogene. The CDR3 has 10 residues.

The CDR3 protein is CASSTRLAGAGEQYF. The CDR3 DNA reads as TGTGCCAGTAGTACCAGACTAGCGGGAGCTGGAGAGCAGTACTTC. The chain combines TRBV19 with TRBJ2-7; 12 positions match TRBD2. CDR3 size: 15 residues. Trimming cost V 4 bases and J 7 bases; bases outside gene matches: 8. From germline, CDR1 is LNHDA and CDR2 SQIVND (reference sequence).

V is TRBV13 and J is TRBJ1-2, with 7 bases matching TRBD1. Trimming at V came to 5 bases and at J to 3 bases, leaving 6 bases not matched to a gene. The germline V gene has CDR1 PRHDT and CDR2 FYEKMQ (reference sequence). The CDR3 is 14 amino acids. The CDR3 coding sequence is TGTGCCAGCAGCCACCGACAGGGTGACTATGGCTACACCTTC. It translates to CASSHRQGDYGYTF.